The T cell receptor beta chain under discussion was sequenced for a study of identical twins. After template switching added a universal primer site, the resulting cDNA carried unique molecular identifiers. TCRdb re-derived calls from the 5' RACE reads in MiXCR, one entry per CDR3 protein. In the table there are nearly 900,000 distinct CDR3 sequences, approximately 13% of which are singletons. Study conclusions and caveats: Low generation probability was overrepresented in out-of-frame alpha sequences shared by twins.

Trimming left V 6 bases short and J 0 bases short, with 9 bases between. This CDR3 has 14 amino acids. This clonotype was counted at least ten times. Its matching antigen is unknown. These data also featured in a second study, about yellow fever vaccine responses in identical twins.

The receptor comes from a woman aged 18-29 years in good health. This chain connects TRBV12-3 or TRBV12-4 to TRBJ1-5; no definite D call. The sample comprised PBMCs. CDR3 sequence (DNA): TGTGCCAGCAGCCCCGGCGCTAGCAATCAGCCCCAGCATTTT. Protein product: CASSPGASNQPQHF.